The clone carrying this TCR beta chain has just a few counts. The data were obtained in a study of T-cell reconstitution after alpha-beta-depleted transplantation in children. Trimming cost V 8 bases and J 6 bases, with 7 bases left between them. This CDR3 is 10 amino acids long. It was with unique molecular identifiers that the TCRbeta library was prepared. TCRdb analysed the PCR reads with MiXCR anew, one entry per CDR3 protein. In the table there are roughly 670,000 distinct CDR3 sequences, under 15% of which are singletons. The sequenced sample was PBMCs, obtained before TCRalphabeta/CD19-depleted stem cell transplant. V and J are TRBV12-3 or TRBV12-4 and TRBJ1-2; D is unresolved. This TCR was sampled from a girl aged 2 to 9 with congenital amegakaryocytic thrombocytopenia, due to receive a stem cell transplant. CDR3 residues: CASGIDGYTF. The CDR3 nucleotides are TGTGCCAGCGGAATTGATGGCTACACCTTC.